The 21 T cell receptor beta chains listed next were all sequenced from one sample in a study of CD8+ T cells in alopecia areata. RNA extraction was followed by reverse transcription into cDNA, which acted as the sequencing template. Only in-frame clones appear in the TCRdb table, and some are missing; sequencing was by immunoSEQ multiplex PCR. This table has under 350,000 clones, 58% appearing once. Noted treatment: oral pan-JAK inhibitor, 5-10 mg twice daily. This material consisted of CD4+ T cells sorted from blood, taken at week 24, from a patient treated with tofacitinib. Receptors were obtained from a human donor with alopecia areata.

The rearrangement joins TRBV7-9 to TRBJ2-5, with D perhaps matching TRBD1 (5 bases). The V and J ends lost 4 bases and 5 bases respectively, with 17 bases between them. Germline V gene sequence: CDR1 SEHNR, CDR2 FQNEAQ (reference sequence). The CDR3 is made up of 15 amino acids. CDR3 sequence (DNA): TGTGCCAGCAGCTCCTTACAGGCATTCGGGGAGACCCAGTACTTC. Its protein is CASSSLQAFGETQYF.

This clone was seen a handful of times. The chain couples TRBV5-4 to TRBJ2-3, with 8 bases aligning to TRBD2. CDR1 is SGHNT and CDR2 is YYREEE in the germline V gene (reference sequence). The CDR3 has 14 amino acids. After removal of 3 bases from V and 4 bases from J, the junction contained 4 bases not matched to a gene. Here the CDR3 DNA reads TGTGCCAGCAGCTCACAGCGGGGGCCAGATACGCAGTATTTT. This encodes CASSSQRGPDTQYF.

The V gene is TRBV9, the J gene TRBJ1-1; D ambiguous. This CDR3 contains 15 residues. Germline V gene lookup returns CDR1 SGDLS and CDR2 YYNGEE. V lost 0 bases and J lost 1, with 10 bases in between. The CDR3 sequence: CASSVDGFANTEAFF. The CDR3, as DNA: TGTGCCAGCAGCGTAGACGGATTTGCGAACACTGAAGCTTTCTTT.

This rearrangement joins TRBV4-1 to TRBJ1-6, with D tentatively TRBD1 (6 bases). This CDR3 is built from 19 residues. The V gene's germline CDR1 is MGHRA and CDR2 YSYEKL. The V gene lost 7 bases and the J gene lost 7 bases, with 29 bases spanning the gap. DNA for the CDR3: TGCGCCAGCACCTCGTCCCGGGACACGCTCTCCTCGGGAAATTCACCCCTCCACTTT. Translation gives CASTSSRDTLSSGNSPLHF.

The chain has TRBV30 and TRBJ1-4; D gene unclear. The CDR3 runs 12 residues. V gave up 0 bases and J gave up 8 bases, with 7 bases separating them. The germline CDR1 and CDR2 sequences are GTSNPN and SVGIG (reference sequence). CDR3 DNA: TGTGCCTGGAGTGTACGGTTGGAAAAACTGTTTTTT. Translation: CAWSVRLEKLFF.

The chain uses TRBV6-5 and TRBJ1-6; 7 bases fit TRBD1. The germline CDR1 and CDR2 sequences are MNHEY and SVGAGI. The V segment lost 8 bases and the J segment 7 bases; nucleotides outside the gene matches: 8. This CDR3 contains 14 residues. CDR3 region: CASQPGTANSPLHF. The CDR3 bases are TGTGCCAGCCAACCCGGGACAGCCAATTCACCCCTCCACTTT.

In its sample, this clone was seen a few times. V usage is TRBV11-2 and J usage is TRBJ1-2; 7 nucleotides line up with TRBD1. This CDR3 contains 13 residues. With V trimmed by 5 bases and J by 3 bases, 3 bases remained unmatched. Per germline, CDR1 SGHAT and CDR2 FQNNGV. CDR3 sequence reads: CASSPDRDYGYTF. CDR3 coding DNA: TGTGCCAGCAGCCCCGACAGGGACTATGGCTACACCTTC. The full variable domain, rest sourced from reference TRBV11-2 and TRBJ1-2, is EAGVAQSPRYKIIEKRQSVAFWCNPISGHATLYWYQQILGQGPKLLIQFQNNGVVDDSQLPKDRFSAERLKGVDSTLKIQPAKLEDSAVYLCASSPDRDYGYTFGSGTRLTVV.

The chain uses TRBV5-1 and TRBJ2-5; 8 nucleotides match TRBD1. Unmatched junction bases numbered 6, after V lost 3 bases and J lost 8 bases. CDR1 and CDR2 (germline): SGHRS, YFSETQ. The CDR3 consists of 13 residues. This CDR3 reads CASSSGTGGTQYF. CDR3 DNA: TGCGCCAGCAGCTCCGGGACAGGAGGAACCCAGTACTTC.

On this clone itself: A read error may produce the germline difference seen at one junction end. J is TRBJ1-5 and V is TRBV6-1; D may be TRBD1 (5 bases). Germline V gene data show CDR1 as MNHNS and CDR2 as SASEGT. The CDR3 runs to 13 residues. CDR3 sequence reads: CPPGQGTNQPQHF. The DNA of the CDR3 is TGCCCACCGGGGCAGGGCACCAATCAGCCCCAGCATTTT.

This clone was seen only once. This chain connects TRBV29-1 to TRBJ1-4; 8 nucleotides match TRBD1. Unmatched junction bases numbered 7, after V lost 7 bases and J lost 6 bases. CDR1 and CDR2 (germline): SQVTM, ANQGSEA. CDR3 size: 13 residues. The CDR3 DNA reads TGCAGCGGCCAGGGGGCGGCCGATGAAAAACTGTTTTTT. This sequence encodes CSGQGAADEKLFF.

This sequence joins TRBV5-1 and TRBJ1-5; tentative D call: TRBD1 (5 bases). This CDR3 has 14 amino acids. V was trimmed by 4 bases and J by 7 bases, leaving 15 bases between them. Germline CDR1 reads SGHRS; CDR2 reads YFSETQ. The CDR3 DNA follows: TGCGCCAGCAGCGTCACATGGGGGGACCAGCCCCAGCATTTT. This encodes CASSVTWGDQPQHF.

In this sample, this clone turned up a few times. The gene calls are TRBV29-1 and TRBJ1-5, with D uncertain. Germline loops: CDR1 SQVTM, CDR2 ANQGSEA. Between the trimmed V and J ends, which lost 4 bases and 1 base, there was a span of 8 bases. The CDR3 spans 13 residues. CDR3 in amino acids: CSVGVRSNQPQHF. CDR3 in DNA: TGCAGCGTTGGGGTCCGAAGCAATCAGCCCCAGCATTTT. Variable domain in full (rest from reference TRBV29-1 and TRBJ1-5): SAVISQKPSRDICQRGTSLTIQCQVDSQVTMMFWYRQQPGQSLTLIATANQGSEATYESGFVIDKFPISRPNLTFSTLTVSNMSPEDSSIYLCSVGVRSNQPQHFGDGTRLSIL.

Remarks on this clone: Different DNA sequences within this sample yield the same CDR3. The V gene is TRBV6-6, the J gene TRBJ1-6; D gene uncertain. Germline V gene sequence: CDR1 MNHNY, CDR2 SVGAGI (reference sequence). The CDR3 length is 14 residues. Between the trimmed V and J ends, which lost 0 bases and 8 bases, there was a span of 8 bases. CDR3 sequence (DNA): TGTGCCAGCAGTTACTCGGGTCGGGATTCACCCCTCCACTTT. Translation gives CASSYSGRDSPLHF.

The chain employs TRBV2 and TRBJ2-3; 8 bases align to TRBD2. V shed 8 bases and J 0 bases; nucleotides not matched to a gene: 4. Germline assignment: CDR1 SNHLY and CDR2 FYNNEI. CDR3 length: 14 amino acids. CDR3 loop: CASCGLASTDTQYF. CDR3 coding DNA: TGTGCCAGCTGTGGACTAGCTAGCACAGATACGCAGTATTTT.

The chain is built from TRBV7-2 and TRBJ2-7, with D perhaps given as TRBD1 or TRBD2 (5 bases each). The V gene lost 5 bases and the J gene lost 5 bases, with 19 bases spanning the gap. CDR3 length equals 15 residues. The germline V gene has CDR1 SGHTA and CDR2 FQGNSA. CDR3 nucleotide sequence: TGTGCCAGCAGCCACGGGACCCGAGTCGGCGACGAGCAGTACTTC. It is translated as CASSHGTRVGDEQYF.

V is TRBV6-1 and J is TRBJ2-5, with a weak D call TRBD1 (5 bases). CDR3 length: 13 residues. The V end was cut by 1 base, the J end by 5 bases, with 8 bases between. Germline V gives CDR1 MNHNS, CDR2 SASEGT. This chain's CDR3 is CASSEGTRETQYF. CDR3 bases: TGTGCCAGCAGTGAAGGGACAAGGGAGACCCAGTACTTC.

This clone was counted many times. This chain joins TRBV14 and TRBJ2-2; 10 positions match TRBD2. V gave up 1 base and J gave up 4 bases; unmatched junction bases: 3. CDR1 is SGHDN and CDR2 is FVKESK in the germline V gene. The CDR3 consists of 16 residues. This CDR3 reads CASSQGGTSVTGELFF. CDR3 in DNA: TGTGCCAGCAGCCAAGGAGGGACTAGCGTCACCGGGGAGCTGTTTTTT. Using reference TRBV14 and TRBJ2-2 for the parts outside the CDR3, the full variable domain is EAGVTQFPSHSVIEKGQTVTLRCDPISGHDNLYWYRRVMGKEIKFLLHFVKESKQDESGMPNNRFLAERTGGTYSTLKVQPAELEDSGVYFCASSQGGTSVTGELFFGEGSRLTVL.

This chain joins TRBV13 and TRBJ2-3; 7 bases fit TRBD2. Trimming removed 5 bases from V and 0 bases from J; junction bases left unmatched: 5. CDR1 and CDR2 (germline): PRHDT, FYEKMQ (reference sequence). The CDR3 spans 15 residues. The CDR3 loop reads CASSPAGLSTDTQYF. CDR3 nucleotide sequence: TGTGCCAGCAGCCCAGCGGGGCTCAGCACAGATACGCAGTATTTT.

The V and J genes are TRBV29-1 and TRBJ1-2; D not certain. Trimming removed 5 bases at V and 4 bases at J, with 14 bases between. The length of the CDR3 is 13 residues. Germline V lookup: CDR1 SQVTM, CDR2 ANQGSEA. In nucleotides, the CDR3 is TGCAGCGTTCCTATGGACGACGTCTATGGCTACACCTTC. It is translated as CSVPMDDVYGYTF.

CDR3 sequence (DNA): TGTGCCAGCACCCTGGGTCGCTACGAGCAGTACTTC. Translation gives CASTLGRYEQYF. V gene TRBV28 combines with J gene TRBJ2-7; no firm D call. The CDR3 extends over 12 amino acids. The ends were cut back, 7 bases at V and 3 bases at J, with 10 bases in the middle. The germline CDR1 and CDR2 sequences are MDHEN and SYDVKM.

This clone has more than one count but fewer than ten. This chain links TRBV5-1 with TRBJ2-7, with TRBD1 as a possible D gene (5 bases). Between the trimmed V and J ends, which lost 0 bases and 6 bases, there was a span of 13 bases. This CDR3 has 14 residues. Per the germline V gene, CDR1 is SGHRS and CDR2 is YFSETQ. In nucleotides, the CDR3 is TGCGCCAGCAGCTTGGGCACCCGTGACAGCGAGCAGTACTTC. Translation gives CASSLGTRDSEQYF.